In this sample, the clone carrying this T cell receptor (beta chain) turned up a few times. What it binds is unknown. Included in the TCR beta cDNA libraries were unique molecular identifiers. Input populations of roughly 0.9 to 10 million T cells gave rise to approximately 500,000 cDNA molecules. A single record per CDR3 protein comes from TCRdb applying MiXCR to the PCR reads. The sample has roughly 730,000 distinct CDR3 sequences; 25% to 30% are singletons. The data derive from a study of post-analysis software for immune sequencing data. Study outcomes and limitations: Roughly five TRBV segments occurring more often in patients than controls included TRBV5-6, TRBV5-1 and TRBV20-1.

V lost 5 bases and J lost 5; bases outside the gene matches: 11. The CDR3 spans 15 residues. CDR1 is SGHVS and CDR2 is FQNEAQ in the germline V gene. What was sequenced was blood. The V and J genes are TRBV7-8 and TRBJ2-5, with 7 bases matching TRBD2. This receptor was identified in a girl under 18 with multiple sclerosis. The CDR3 reads CASSPTGSGAETQYF. Written as DNA, the CDR3 is TGTGCCAGCAGCCCGACCGGCAGCGGGGCTGAGACCCAGTACTTC. Based on the CDR3 plus reference TRBV7-8 and TRBJ2-5, the full variable domain is GAGVSQSPRYKVAKRGQDVALRCDPISGHVSLFWYQQALGQGPEFLTYFQNEAQLDKSGLPSDRFFAERPEGSVSTLKIQRTQQEDSAVYLCASSPTGSGAETQYFGPGTRLLVL.